A single sample is the source of the 20 T cell receptor beta chains below, sequenced in a study of OX40 agonist ivuxolimab in advanced cancers. The method was immunoSEQ multiplex PCR; TCRdb's version includes in-frame clones alone and lacks a portion of them. The table lists just under 85,000 clones, 75% to 90% of them singletons. The source material was CD4+ or CD8+ T cells sorted from blood, sampled in a trial of the OX40 agonist ivuxolimab. The receptors come from an adult with an advanced solid tumor such as melanoma, head and neck, liver or kidney cancer.

The gene calls are TRBV19 and TRBJ2-7; TRBD1 is a possible D gene (5 bases). The CDR3 loop spans 15 amino acids. Between the trimmed V and J ends, which lost 4 bases and 2 bases, there was a span of 15 bases. Germline V gene lookup returns CDR1 LNHDA and CDR2 SQIVND (reference sequence). The DNA of the CDR3 is TGTGCCAGTAGTACAGATTCGACAGACACCTACGAGCAGTACTTC. Translating gives CASSTDSTDTYEQYF.

V is TRBV27 and J is TRBJ2-5; 8 bases map to TRBD2. With V trimmed by 6 bases and J by 5 bases, 8 bases remained unmatched. Looked up from germline, CDR1 is MNHEY and CDR2 is SMNVEV (reference sequence). This CDR3 spans 14 amino acids. The CDR3 loop is CASSFVAGGETQYF. CDR3 coding DNA: TGTGCCAGCAGCTTTGTCGCGGGAGGCGAGACCCAGTACTTC.

This chain uses TRBV10-3 with TRBJ2-2; D unclear. The V gene's germline CDR1 is ENHRY and CDR2 SYGVKD. CDR3 length: 13 amino acids. V was cut by 0 bases and J by 6 bases, with 5 bases left in between. Here the CDR3 reads CAISESVAGELFF. The DNA for the CDR3 is TGTGCCATCAGTGAGTCGGTGGCCGGGGAGCTGTTTTTT.

The chain links TRBV2 to TRBJ1-2, with 7 bases that match TRBD1. From germline, CDR1 is SNHLY and CDR2 FYNNEI. Trimming removed 4 bases from V and 4 bases from J; junction bases left unmatched: 9. The CDR3 loop spans 15 amino acids. As DNA, the CDR3 is TGTGCCAGCAGTGCACAGGGGACTTTATCCTATGGCTACACCTTC. It translates to CASSAQGTLSYGYTF.

The V and J genes are TRBV5-8 and TRBJ1-1; TRBD1 might be the D (6 bases). Trimming shortened V by 4 bases and J by 0 bases, and 19 bases separated the two germline ends. The CDR3 covers 17 residues. Germline V lookup: CDR1 SGHTS, CDR2 YDEGEE. This chain's CDR3 is CASSTTGWGGMNTEAFF. The DNA for the CDR3 is TGTGCCAGCAGCACTACAGGGTGGGGCGGCATGAACACTGAAGCTTTCTTT.

About this clone itself: The identical CDR3 is also encoded by other nucleotide sequences in the sample. This chain links TRBV5-1 with TRBJ2-5, with D perhaps TRBD1 (5 bases). Deletions cut 0 bases from V and 2 bases from J, with 8 bases between. CDR3 length: 14 residues. The germline V gene encodes CDR1 SGHRS and CDR2 YFSETQ. The CDR3: CASSLGQIQETQYF. In DNA, the CDR3 is TGCGCCAGCAGCTTGGGACAGATTCAAGAGACCCAGTACTTC. The full variable domain, with the rest looked up from reference TRBV5-1 and TRBJ2-5, is KAGVTQTPRYLIKTRGQQVTLSCSPISGHRSVSWYQQTPGQGLQFLFEYFSETQRNKGNFPGRFSGRQFSNSRSEMNVSTLELGDSALYLCASSLGQIQETQYFGPGTRLLVL.

This clone was observed once. The genes are TRBV23-1 and TRBJ2-3, with a tentative D call TRBD1 (5 bases). TRBV23-1 is noted as an ORF with a role that remains uncertain. Trimming pared 3 bases from V and 6 bases from J, leaving 10 bases between. The CDR3 spans 13 residues. The CDR3 reads CASSHVGADTQYF. The CDR3 DNA reads TGCGCCAGCAGTCATGTAGGGGCCGATACGCAGTATTTT.

This chain uses TRBV11-2 with TRBJ2-7, with D tentatively TRBD2 (7 bases). CDR1 and CDR2 from the germline V gene are SGHAT and FQNNGV. The CDR3 length is 15 residues. Trimming took off 5 bases at V and 3 bases at J, with 17 bases between the two ends. CDR3 in amino acids: CASSQGRGGGYEQYF. CDR3 in DNA: TGTGCCAGCAGCCAGGGTAGGGGGGGCGGCTACGAGCAGTACTTC.

The chain recombines TRBV5-1 with TRBJ2-3; TRBD1 aligns across 11 bases. The length of the CDR3 is 16 residues. J was trimmed by 1 base and V by 5 bases; bases with no gene match: 6. The germline gives CDR1 SGHRS, CDR2 YFSETQ. As DNA, the CDR3 is TGCGCCAGCAGTTCCGGGACAGGGGGTCGCACAGATACGCAGTATTTT. Residues: CASSSGTGGRTDTQYF. The full variable domain, with the rest looked up from reference TRBV5-1 and TRBJ2-3, is KAGVTQTPRYLIKTRGQQVTLSCSPISGHRSVSWYQQTPGQGLQFLFEYFSETQRNKGNFPGRFSGRQFSNSRSEMNVSTLELGDSALYLCASSSGTGGRTDTQYFGPGTRLTVL.

The chain couples TRBV2 to TRBJ2-3; D is perhaps TRBD1 (6 bases). This CDR3 comprises 14 residues. The V end was cut by 5 bases, the J end by 0 bases, with 9 bases between. Germline CDR1 reads SNHLY; CDR2 reads FYNNEI. In DNA, the CDR3 is TGTGCCAGCAGTAACAGGGAAAGCACAGATACGCAGTATTTT. Amino acid sequence: CASSNRESTDTQYF. The full variable domain, its missing parts supplied by reference TRBV2 and TRBJ2-3, is EPEVTQTPSHQVTQMGQEVILRCVPISNHLYFYWYRQILGQKVEFLVSFYNNEISEKSEIFDDQFSVERPDGSNFTLKIRSTKLEDSAMYFCASSNRESTDTQYFGPGTRLTVL.

The chain uses TRBV29-1 and TRBJ2-7; D is perhaps TRBD1 or TRBD2 (5 bases each). The V gene's germline CDR1 is SQVTM and CDR2 ANQGSEA. This CDR3 spans 12 amino acids. Trimming removed 5 bases from V and 7 bases from J, with 15 bases in between. CDR3 protein: CSVMVVGREQYF. For the CDR3, the DNA is TGCAGCGTTATGGTGGTGGGACGGGAGCAGTACTTC.

The chain links TRBV19 to TRBJ1-5; no firm D call. V was shortened by 0 bases and J by 1 base, with 13 bases between the two germline ends. There are 17 residues in the CDR3. CDR1 LNHDA and CDR2 SQIVND come from the germline V gene (reference sequence). CDR3 protein: CASSIDRVGFSNQPQHF. CDR3 DNA sequence: TGTGCCAGTAGTATAGATCGGGTAGGGTTCAGCAATCAGCCCCAGCATTTT. Full variable domain (rest looked up from reference TRBV19 and TRBJ1-5): DGGITQSPKYLFRKEGQNVTLSCEQNLNHDAMYWYRQDPGQGLRLIYYSQIVNDFQKGDIAEGYSVSREKKESFPLTVTSAQKNPTAFYLCASSIDRVGFSNQPQHFGDGTRLSIL.

The chain couples TRBV18 to TRBJ2-5; maybe TRBD1 (5 bases). Germline lookup yields CDR1 KGHSH and CDR2 LQKENI. CDR3 length: 13 residues. V lost 5 bases and J lost 1, with 8 bases in between. The CDR3 loop is CASSAGSQETQYF. The DNA for the CDR3 is TGTGCCAGCTCAGCAGGGTCCCAAGAGACCCAGTACTTC.

This chain links TRBV18 with TRBJ1-4; weak D call: TRBD1 (6 bases). The CDR3 totals 17 residues. Germline-derived CDR1 and CDR2 are KGHSH and LQKENI. Trimming removed 6 bases at V and 6 bases at J, with 23 bases between. The CDR3 here is CASSPRTVAALDEKLFF. The CDR3 coding sequence is TGTGCCAGCTCCCCGCGGACAGTGGCGGCCCTCGATGAAAAACTGTTTTTT.

This chain joins TRBV5-1 and TRBJ1-3; D is ambiguous. This CDR3 comprises 13 residues. Germline CDR1 reads SGHRS; CDR2 reads YFSETQ. Trimming took 4 bases from V and 0 from J, leaving 5 bases between them. The CDR3 protein is CASSDFSGNTIYF. DNA for the CDR3: TGCGCCAGCAGCGACTTCTCTGGAAACACCATATATTTT.

This clone turned up a few times. One end of the junction is discordant with germline, which a read error may explain. V and J are TRBV7-7 and TRBJ2-2; D perhaps matches TRBD1 (5 bases). Germline V gene lookup returns CDR1 SSHAT and CDR2 FNYEAQ (reference sequence). This CDR3 is built from 14 residues. The CDR3 is CASSETVGAGELFF. DNA for the CDR3: TGTGCTAGCAGCGAGACCGTAGGGGCCGGGGAGCTGTTTTTT.

The rearrangement joins TRBV6-5 to TRBJ1-1; 8 positions agree with TRBD1. The CDR3 length is 14 residues. Germline V lookup: CDR1 MNHEY, CDR2 SVGAGI. Trimming cost V 2 bases and J 5 bases; bases outside gene matches: 4. The chain's CDR3 is CASSYTTGVTEAFF. The CDR3, as DNA: TGTGCCAGCAGTTACACGACAGGGGTGACTGAAGCTTTCTTT.

The chain combines TRBV7-9 with TRBJ1-5; unclear D gene. The CDR3 is 15 residues long. V lost 5 bases, J lost 4 bases, and 15 bases lay in between. The germline V gene has CDR1 SEHNR and CDR2 FQNEAQ (reference sequence). The CDR3 region has the DNA TGTGCCAGCAGCCCTGCGACACGGCGGAATCAGCCCCAGCATTTT. Residues: CASSPATRRNQPQHF.

The chain employs TRBV30 and TRBJ1-1; D is uncertain. V lost 2 bases to trimming and J lost 1 base, with 11 bases between them. Germline V gene sequence: CDR1 GTSNPN, CDR2 SVGIG (reference sequence). This CDR3 has 14 residues. The CDR3 spells CAWSRGPTNTEAFF. The CDR3 nucleotides are TGTGCCTGGAGTCGAGGACCGACGAACACTGAAGCTTTCTTT.

The table lists this clone with a few counts. The chain employs TRBV30 and TRBJ1-6, with TRBD1 identical over 7 bases. CDR1 is GTSNPN, CDR2 SVGIG, per germline (reference sequence). V gave up 2 bases and J gave up 0 bases; unmatched junction bases: 13. The CDR3 consists of 19 residues. The CDR3 DNA reads as TGTGCCTGGAGTCTATTCTCCGGGACAGACCACTCCTATAATTCACCCCTCCACTTT. Translation: CAWSLFSGTDHSYNSPLHF. Supplemented by reference TRBV30 and TRBJ1-6, the full variable domain reads SQTIHQWPATLVQPVGSPLSLECTVEGTSNPNLYWYRQAAGRGLQLLFYSVGIGQISSEVPQNLSASRPQDRQFILSSKKLLLSDSGFYLCAWSLFSGTDHSYNSPLHFGNGTRLTVT.